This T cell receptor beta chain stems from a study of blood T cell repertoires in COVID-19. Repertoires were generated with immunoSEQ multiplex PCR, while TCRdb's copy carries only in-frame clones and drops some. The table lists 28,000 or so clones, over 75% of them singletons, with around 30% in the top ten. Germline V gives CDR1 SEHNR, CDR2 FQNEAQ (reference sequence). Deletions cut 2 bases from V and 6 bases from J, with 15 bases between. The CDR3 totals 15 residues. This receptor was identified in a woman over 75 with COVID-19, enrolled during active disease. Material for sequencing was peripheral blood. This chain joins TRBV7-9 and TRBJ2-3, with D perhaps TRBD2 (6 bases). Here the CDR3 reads CASSLSGGVRDTQYF. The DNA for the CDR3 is TGTGCCAGCAGCTTATCCGGGGGAGTGAGGGATACGCAGTATTTT.